This TCR beta chain was observed in a study of blood T cell repertoires in COVID-19. Turning to the study itself: COVID-19 samples collected from the United States, Italy and Spain covered acute and convalescent phases. PBMCs, B-cell-depleted T cells, or T cells were the source of the cDNA or gDNA that made up the material.

Authors' data handling: The authors estimated nucleated cell counts from reference gene primer amplification. The repertoire was sequenced with immunoSEQ multiplex PCR; TCRdb's copy has only in-frame clones and lacks some. V and J calls and clone size are given by that table; D and trimming were obtained from the DNA. The sample holds about 56,000 clones, around four fifths seen once. This CDR3 is 16 amino acids long. Germline CDR1 SGHRS, CDR2 YFSETQ. The V segment lost 0 bases and the J segment 2 bases; nucleotides outside the gene matches: 4. Specimen: peripheral blood. The source of this sequence is a woman aged 80 or older with acute or convalescent COVID-19. The rearrangement uses TRBV5-1 and TRBJ2-7, with 11 bases lining up with TRBD1. The CDR3 DNA reads TGCGCCAGCAGCTTGGGTAGGGGACAGGGGGCCTACGAGCAGTACTTC. It translates to CASSLGRGQGAYEQYF.